Reported below is one TCR beta chain. Its antigen remains unidentified. Patients with uncontrolled infections, other autoimmune diseases, pregnancy or lactation were excluded. TCR beta CDR3 regions were amplified from RNA transcripts. The HTBI primer set served for first-round RT-PCR of the TCR CDR3. TCRdb reprocessed the multiplex PCR reads via MiXCR and lists one record per CDR3 protein. Here the sample spans around 660,000 distinct CDR3 sequences, over 40% being singletons. The record originates from a study of T cells in Graves' hyperthyroidism and ophthalmopathy. Whole-study findings and limits: Expanded thyroid clonotypes (above 0.001) were mostly also found in blood. Ophthalmopathy, as predicted by the model, came a median 6.5 months after the prediction. Separating ophthalmopathy from stable hyperthyroidism was achieved by a 13 V-J model.

CDR3 length: 16 residues. The V gene lost 8 bases and the J gene lost 1 base, with 20 bases spanning the gap. Germline assignment: CDR1 DFQATT and CDR2 SNEGSKA (reference sequence). Sequenced material: peripheral blood or thyroid tissue (not recorded which). This chain uses TRBV20-1 with TRBJ2-2, with D possibly being TRBD1 (6 bases). The receptor was isolated from an adult man with Graves' disease, either hyperthyroidism or ophthalmopathy (not recorded which). The CDR3 loop is CSSRSPGQMNTGELFF. The CDR3 region has the DNA TGCAGTTCCCGCAGTCCGGGACAAATGAACACCGGGGAGCTGTTTTTT.